Presented here are 10 T cell receptor beta chains from one specimen sequenced in a study of T cells in Graves' hyperthyroidism and ophthalmopathy. Researchers took RNA transcripts and amplified the TCR beta CDR3 regions from them. Carried out on the TCR CDR3, a first-round RT-PCR used the HTBI primer set. In TCRdb, the multiplex PCR reads were re-called with MiXCR into one record per CDR3 protein. This sample has about 510,000 distinct CDR3 sequences, with 13% to 15% found just once. What was sequenced was blood. These receptors were obtained from a woman between 40 and 55 years old with Graves' hyperthyroidism.

The table lists this clonotype with many counts. The rearrangement links TRBV7-2 to TRBJ2-1; 7 bases fit TRBD1. The germline gives CDR1 SGHTA, CDR2 FQGNSA. V lost 6 bases to trimming and J lost 7 bases; unmatched junction nucleotides: 9. This CDR3 spans 14 amino acids. As DNA, the CDR3 is TGTGCCAGCAGTACACAGGGGCCCTCAAATGAGCAGTTCTTC. It codes for CASSTQGPSNEQFF.

This clonotype occurred many times. One end of the junction is discordant with germline, which a read error may explain. This chain connects TRBV2 to TRBJ2-7; TRBD1 matches at 8 bases. Germline V lookup: CDR1 SNHLY, CDR2 FYNNEI. CDR3 size: 14 residues. The CDR3 DNA is TGTGCCAGCAGCGAAGGGACAGGCCCATCCGAGCAGTACTTC. It yields the protein CASSEGTGPSEQYF.

The table lists this clonotype with a few counts. One junction end disagrees with the germline gene, perhaps due to a read error. The V and J genes are TRBV4-1 and TRBJ1-5; D not certain. The CDR3 is 15 residues long. Per germline, CDR1 MGHRA and CDR2 YSYEKL. The CDR3 bases are TGCGCCAGCAGCCAGGCTTTCAATAGCAATCAGCCCCAACATTTT. Residues: CASSQAFNSNQPQHF.

This chain connects TRBV2 to TRBJ2-1; 11 positions agree with TRBD2. The CDR3 covers 15 residues. Trimming took 7 bases from V and 5 from J; bases not matched to a gene: 7. Germline CDR1 and CDR2: SNHLY and FYNNEI. As DNA, the CDR3 is TGTGCCAGCAATCCGGGACTAGCGGTCGACAATGAGCAGTTCTTC. As protein: CASNPGLAVDNEQFF.

This clonotype was counted many times. The chain uses TRBV12-3 or TRBV12-4 and TRBJ2-3; 12 bases line up with TRBD2. CDR3 length: 15 amino acids. Germline trimming cut 7 bases from V and 5 bases from J; bases unmatched to any gene: 7. Here the CDR3 reads CASMPSGRVIDTQYF. In nucleotides, the CDR3 is TGTGCCAGCATGCCTAGCGGGAGGGTTATAGATACGCAGTATTTT.

The rearrangement joins TRBV19 to TRBJ1-2, with D maybe TRBD1 (6 bases). The CDR3 has 16 amino acids. Trimming stripped 5 bases from V and 5 bases from J, with 21 bases between. CDR1 is LNHDA, CDR2 SQIVND, per germline (reference sequence). In DNA form, the CDR3 reads TGTGCCAGTAGTTCCCTTCATCTTGACAGGCCTTATGGCTACACCTTC. Translation: CASSSLHLDRPYGYTF.

This clonotype was recorded many times. The rearrangement joins TRBV5-1 to TRBJ1-1; 9 bases are a match to TRBD1. From germline, CDR1 is SGHRS and CDR2 YFSETQ. V lost 4 bases to trimming and J lost 1 base; unmatched junction nucleotides: 8. The CDR3 spans 16 residues. The CDR3, as DNA: TGCGCCAGCAGCGGAGGACAGGGGACGGGGAACACTGAAGCTTTCTTT. This sequence encodes CASSGGQGTGNTEAFF.

This clonotype was recorded a few times. CDR3 sequence (DNA): TGTGCCAGCAGCTTAACACCGACAGGGGGCAACACCGGGGAGCTGTTTTTT. This codes for CASSLTPTGGNTGELFF. The V gene is TRBV7-3, the J gene TRBJ2-2; TRBD1 matches 10 bases. Germline V gene data show CDR1 as SGHTA and CDR2 as FQGTGA. Trimming removed 0 bases from V and 2 bases from J; junction bases left unmatched: 3. This CDR3 spans 17 amino acids.

This clonotype appeared many times. The chain couples TRBV6-2 or TRBV6-3 to TRBJ2-3, with TRBD2 matching 7 bases. The CDR3 sequence is 16 residues long. Germline trimming cut 2 bases from V and 0 bases from J; bases unmatched to any gene: 5. From germline, CDR1 is MNHEY and CDR2 SVGEGT. This CDR3 is CASSYPPSGSTDTQYF. The CDR3 coding sequence is TGTGCCAGCAGTTACCCCCCTAGCGGTAGCACAGATACGCAGTATTTT.

A few counts support this clonotype. This rearrangement joins TRBV2 to TRBJ2-5; 12 positions match TRBD2. This CDR3 is built from 15 residues. CDR1 SNHLY and CDR2 FYNNEI come from the germline V gene. The V segment lost 4 bases and the J segment 5 bases; nucleotides outside the gene matches: 5. For the CDR3, the DNA is TGTGCCAGCAGTGGACTAGCGGGAGTTCAGGAGACCCAGTACTTC. Its translation is CASSGLAGVQETQYF.